These 2 T cell receptor beta chains were all obtained from the same sample, sequenced in a study of metastatic and nonmetastatic thyroid tumors. All patients reached thyroid surgery having received no treatment beforehand. TCRdb reassembled clones from the PCR reads with MiXCR. The sample contains 6,500 to 10,000 clones, around 28% of which appear only once. The source material was adjacent normal tissue. The receptors originated from a female donor with papillary thyroid cancer or a benign thyroid nodule (not recorded which). Some clones in this sample may be carry-over from other donors' samples.

This chain connects TRBV6-1 to TRBJ2-7; TRBD2 is a possible D gene (5 bases). Trimming removed 4 bases from V and 8 bases from J, with 18 bases in between. This CDR3 spans 14 amino acids. Germline-derived CDR1 and CDR2 are MNHNS and SASEGT. The CDR3 nucleotides read TGTGCCAGCAGTGTCACTGTGACTAAGTACAAGCAGTACTTC. Amino acids: CASSVTVTKYKQYF.

The CDR3: CASSPTPYTGTQYF. CDR3 in DNA: TGTGCCAGCAGCCCAACGCCTTACACAGGTACTCAGTATTTT. V usage is TRBV11-2 and J usage is TRBJ2-3; D is possibly TRBD1 (5 bases). V was clipped by 5 bases and J by 12 bases, with 21 bases between them. The CDR3 is made up of 14 amino acids. The germline gives CDR1 SGHAT, CDR2 FQNNGV.